The next 2 T cell receptor beta chains were all read from a single sample in a study of cytomegalovirus exposure and HLA in healthy donors. The primer mix had 60 Vbeta and 13 Jbeta primers. Produced via immunoSEQ multiplex PCR; TCRdb's table is partial and in-frame only. The sample has approximately 94,000 clones, approximately 80% seen once; the top ten hold under 7%. The sequencing sample was made of PBMCs. These receptors all come from a man aged 25 to 40 in good health and CMV-seropositive.

The chain carries TRBV6-6 and TRBJ1-2; 7 nucleotides line up with TRBD1. Germline assignment: CDR1 MNHNY and CDR2 SVGAGI (reference sequence). Losses at the gene ends were 9 bases for V and 7 bases for J; bases not matched to a gene: 14. The CDR3 is made up of 14 amino acids. CDR3 protein: CASCTTTGAFGYTF. The CDR3 nucleotides are TGTGCCAGTTGCACGACCACAGGGGCCTTTGGCTACACCTTC.

This chain uses TRBV7-8 with TRBJ1-5; D remains unclear. Trimming left V 7 bases short and J 4 bases short, with 17 bases between. The germline gives CDR1 SGHVS, CDR2 FQNEAQ. CDR3 size: 15 residues. As DNA, the CDR3 is TGTGCCAGCATCAAAGCCGAGGGTGGGAATCAGCCCCAGCATTTT. Its translation: CASIKAEGGNQPQHF.